This T cell receptor (beta chain) stems from a study of radiation and T cells in renal cell carcinoma. V lost 7 bases and J 1 base, leaving 16 bases between the germline ends. The CDR3 loop spans 15 amino acids. The V gene's germline CDR1 is SGHAT and CDR2 FQNNGV. The repertoire was sequenced with immunoSEQ multiplex PCR; TCRdb's copy has only in-frame clones and lacks some. The sample records around 16,000 clones, 50% to 60% being singletons. This clone has more than one count but fewer than ten. Treatment indicated: treatment-naive control, cytoreductive nephrectomy. This renal cell carcinoma was of the clear cell type.

The origin of this receptor is a man in his fifties or sixties with renal cell carcinoma. The genes are TRBV11-2 and TRBJ1-1; no reliable D call. Sample: tumor tissue, taken from a patient whose treatment was nephrectomy without radiotherapy. Written as DNA, the CDR3 is TGTGCCAGCAACCCGGCGGGGAAGGAGAACACTGAAGCTTTCTTT. It specifies CASNPAGKENTEAFF.